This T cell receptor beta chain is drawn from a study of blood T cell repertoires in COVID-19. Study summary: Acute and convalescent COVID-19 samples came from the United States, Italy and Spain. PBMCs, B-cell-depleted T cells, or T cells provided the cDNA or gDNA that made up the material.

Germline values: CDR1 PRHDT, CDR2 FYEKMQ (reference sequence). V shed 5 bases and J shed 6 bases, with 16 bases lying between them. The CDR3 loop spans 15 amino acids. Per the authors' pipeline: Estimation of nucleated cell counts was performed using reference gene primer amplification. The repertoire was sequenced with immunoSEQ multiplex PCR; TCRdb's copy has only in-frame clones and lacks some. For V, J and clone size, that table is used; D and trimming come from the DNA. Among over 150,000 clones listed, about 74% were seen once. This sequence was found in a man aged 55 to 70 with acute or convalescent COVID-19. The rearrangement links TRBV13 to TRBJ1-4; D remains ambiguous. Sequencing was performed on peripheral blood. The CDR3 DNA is TGTGCCAGCAGCCAATGGGGTCGCGGGGATGAAAAACTGTTTTTT. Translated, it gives CASSQWGRGDEKLFF.